The 5 T cell receptor beta chains in this list originate from one sample, sequenced in a study of shared clonotypes between healthy human individuals. Libraries were prepared by immunoSEQ multiplex PCR; TCRdb keeps only in-frame clonotypes and omits some of them. The sample consists of under 2,500,000 clones, approximately 94% of them appearing once. Sequencing input: naive CD4+ T cells sorted from blood. The subset here: CD45RA+ positively selected. These receptors all come from a man between 18 and 35 years old in good health.

J is TRBJ2-1 and V is TRBV9; TRBD2 matches 8 bases. V shed 0 bases and J 6 bases; nucleotides not matched to a gene: 5. The V gene's germline CDR1 is SGDLS and CDR2 YYNGEE. CDR3 length: 15 residues. The CDR3 DNA follows: TGTGCCAGCAGCGTAGGGGGACTAGAAGTCAATGAGCAGTTCTTC. Its protein is CASSVGGLEVNEQFF.

The rearrangement links TRBV5-4 to TRBJ2-7; 16 bases are shared with TRBD2. The CDR3 consists of 18 residues. V gave up 0 bases and J gave up 0 bases; unmatched junction bases: 3. Germline CDR1 is SGHNT and CDR2 is YYREEE (reference sequence). This CDR3 reads CASSLGGTSGGVSYEQYF. The CDR3 DNA sequence: TGTGCCAGCAGCTTGGGCGGGACTAGCGGGGGGGTCTCCTACGAGCAGTACTTC.

This chain connects TRBV2 to TRBJ2-3, with 7 bases lining up with TRBD1. The CDR3 extends over 17 amino acids. Germline loops: CDR1 SNHLY, CDR2 FYNNEI. J gave up 0 bases and V 4 bases, and 10 bases lay outside the gene matches. Here the CDR3 DNA reads TGTGCCAGCAGTGTAAGAAGAGGGGGCCCCAGCACAGATACGCAGTATTTT. It specifies CASSVRRGGPSTDTQYF.

The V gene is TRBV6-5, the J gene TRBJ2-7; D is undetermined. The germline gives CDR1 MNHEY, CDR2 SVGAGI. V lost 8 bases to trimming and J lost 9 bases, with 11 bases between them. This CDR3 contains 10 residues. CDR3 nucleotide sequence: TGTGCCAGCGGGGTTCCGAGGCAGTACTTC. It encodes CASGVPRQYF.

The chain employs TRBV2 and TRBJ1-4; 10 bases are a match to TRBD1. Trimming cost V 6 bases and J 7 bases; bases outside gene matches: 8. CDR1 is SNHLY, CDR2 FYNNEI, per germline. The CDR3 loop spans 15 amino acids. This CDR3 is CASSLQTGGFEKLFF. CDR3 in DNA: TGTGCCAGCAGCCTCCAGACAGGGGGCTTTGAAAAACTGTTTTTT.